The TCR beta chain under discussion was sequenced for a study of blood T cell repertoires in COVID-19. Study context: Specimens from acute and convalescent COVID-19 originated in the United States, Italy and Spain. T cells, B-cell-depleted T cells, or PBMCs supplied cDNA or gDNA.

Which cohort a participant joined came from the clinical history participants gave. Original handling: The assay estimated nucleated cells by amplifying reference gene primers. TCRdb keeps only in-frame clones here, not all; method: immunoSEQ multiplex PCR. That table furnishes V, J and clone size, whereas the DNA furnished D and trimming. The sample yields about 240,000 clones, around 90% seen once. Germline V lookup: CDR1 MNHEY, CDR2 SMNVEV (reference sequence). V shed 3 bases and J shed 4 bases, with 9 bases lying between them. The CDR3 has 13 amino acids. The TCR comes from a young woman with acute COVID-19. The chain uses TRBV27 and TRBJ1-2; D call uncertain. Sequenced sample: PBMCs or T cells enriched from blood (not recorded which). The CDR3 nucleotides are TGTGCCAGCAGTTTGGGAGAGAGCTATGGCTACACCTTC. Translation: CASSLGESYGYTF.